Shown below are 12 T cell receptor beta chains from a single sample sequenced in a study of OX40 agonist ivuxolimab in advanced cancers. Generated by immunoSEQ multiplex PCR, the TCRdb table keeps only in-frame clones and is missing some. Of about 98,000 clones in the sample, more than 85% were seen once. Here the sequenced sample was CD4+ or CD8+ T cells sorted from blood, taken in a trial of the OX40 agonist ivuxolimab. The source of these receptors is an adult with an advanced solid tumor such as melanoma, head and neck, liver or kidney cancer.

This chain links TRBV4-3 with TRBJ2-1; D may be TRBD2 (6 bases). V lost 4 bases, J lost 7 bases, and 23 bases lay in between. This CDR3 is built from 17 residues. Germline-derived CDR1 and CDR2 are LGHNA and YSLEER. CDR3 nucleotides: TGCGCCAGCAGCCTACGGCCCGAGGCCCTAGCGTTAAATGAGCAGTTCTTC. As protein: CASSLRPEALALNEQFF.

The chain joins TRBV7-6 to TRBJ1-2; weak D call: TRBD1 (6 bases). The V gene lost 2 bases and the J gene lost 6 bases, with 13 bases spanning the gap. The CDR3 is made up of 14 amino acids. The germline V gene encodes CDR1 SGHVS and CDR2 FNYEAQ. Here the CDR3 reads CASSLTGTIDGYTF. CDR3 sequence (DNA): TGTGCCAGCAGCTTAACCGGGACAATCGATGGCTACACCTTC.

This rearrangement joins TRBV7-6 to TRBJ2-1; D gene uncertain. Germline V CDR1 and CDR2: SGHVS, FNYEAQ. V shed 1 base and J shed 0 bases, with 4 bases lying between them. The CDR3 loop spans 14 amino acids. CDR3: CASSLGNSYNEQFF. CDR3 in DNA: TGTGCCAGCAGCTTAGGTAACTCCTACAATGAGCAGTTCTTC.

The chain uses TRBV7-3 and TRBJ2-1, with 8 bases matching TRBD2. The CDR3 has 14 residues. Trimming cost V 5 bases and J 9 bases; bases outside gene matches: 9. The germline gives CDR1 SGHTA, CDR2 FQGTGA. Written as DNA, the CDR3 is TGTGCCAGCAGCCCGGGGGGGCTGGGCGGTGAGCAGTTCTTC. It specifies CASSPGGLGGEQFF.

V is TRBV6-5 and J is TRBJ1-6; TRBD1 is a possible D gene (5 bases). The CDR3 is 15 residues long. CDR1 and CDR2 (germline): MNHEY, SVGAGI. The CDR3 DNA reads TGTGCAGTCAAGACAGTTCCCAACCTCGGTTCACCCCTCCACTTT. Translated, it gives CAVKTVPNLGSPLHF.

The CDR3 sequence is CASSLRTDTQYF. The CDR3 region has the DNA TGTGCCAGCAGCTTACGCACAGATACGCAGTATTTT. This chain links TRBV7-3 with TRBJ2-3; unclear D gene. CDR1 and CDR2 (germline): SGHTA, FQGTGA. V lost 2 bases, J lost 1 base, and 1 base lay in between. The CDR3 is 12 residues long.

This clone was counted once. The rearrangement joins TRBV11-3 to TRBJ2-1; D perhaps matches TRBD1 (6 bases). With 4 bases removed from V and 11 bases from J, the gap between germline ends came to 12 bases. Germline V lookup: CDR1 SGHNT, CDR2 YENEEA. This CDR3 has 12 residues. In nucleotides, the CDR3 is TGTGCCAGCAGCTCTACGAGGGGGAAGCAGTTCTTC. It encodes CASSSTRGKQFF.

V and J are TRBV4-2 and TRBJ2-7; the D gene is possibly TRBD1 (5 bases). The CDR3 spans 13 residues. Trimming cost V 0 bases and J 6 bases, with 9 bases left between them. Germline CDR1 is LGHNA and CDR2 is YNFKEQ. The CDR3 reads CASSQEQDREQYF. CDR3 nucleotide sequence: TGTGCCAGCAGCCAAGAACAGGACCGCGAGCAGTACTTC.

The rearrangement uses TRBV7-6 and TRBJ1-2, with TRBD1 identical over 8 bases. The germline V gene has CDR1 SGHVS and CDR2 FNYEAQ. The CDR3 has 15 amino acids. The J segment lost 7 bases and the V segment lost 3 bases, leaving 10 bases of the junction unmatched. For the CDR3, the DNA is TGTGCCAGCAGCTTGGCAGGACAGGGTATAGGTGGCTACACCTTC. Amino acid sequence: CASSLAGQGIGGYTF.

V is TRBV30 and J is TRBJ1-5; D unresolved. The V end was cut by 1 base, the J end by 3 bases, with 7 bases between. CDR1 is GTSNPN, CDR2 SVGIG, per germline (reference sequence). The CDR3 has 13 residues. CDR3 in amino acids: CAWSGSANQPQHF. The CDR3 nucleotides read TGTGCCTGGAGTGGTTCAGCCAATCAGCCCCAGCATTTT. Using reference TRBV30 and TRBJ1-5 for the parts outside the CDR3, the full variable domain is SQTIHQWPATLVQPVGSPLSLECTVEGTSNPNLYWYRQAAGRGLQLLFYSVGIGQISSEVPQNLSASRPQDRQFILSSKKLLLSDSGFYLCAWSGSANQPQHFGDGTRLSIL.

V and J are TRBV29-1 and TRBJ1-1; no definite D call. The CDR3 spans 13 residues. Germline CDR1 SQVTM, CDR2 ANQGSEA. Trimming pared 0 bases from V and 2 bases from J, leaving 7 bases between. CDR3: CSVEDWLNTEAFF. The DNA of the CDR3 is TGCAGCGTTGAAGATTGGCTAAACACTGAAGCTTTCTTT. Looking up the rest from reference TRBV29-1 and TRBJ1-1 gives the full variable domain: SAVISQKPSRDICQRGTSLTIQCQVDSQVTMMFWYRQQPGQSLTLIATANQGSEATYESGFVIDKFPISRPNLTFSTLTVSNMSPEDSSIYLCSVEDWLNTEAFFGQGTRLTVV.

This clone was seen just once. This sequence joins TRBV2 and TRBJ2-3; TRBD2 matches 10 bases. Germline values: CDR1 SNHLY, CDR2 FYNNEI. The CDR3 consists of 17 residues. V gave up 6 bases and J gave up 4 bases; unmatched junction bases: 13. This CDR3 reads CASSSPVAGGRSDTQYF. CDR3 nucleotide sequence: TGTGCCAGCAGCAGCCCCGTAGCGGGGGGCCGCTCAGATACGCAGTATTTT.